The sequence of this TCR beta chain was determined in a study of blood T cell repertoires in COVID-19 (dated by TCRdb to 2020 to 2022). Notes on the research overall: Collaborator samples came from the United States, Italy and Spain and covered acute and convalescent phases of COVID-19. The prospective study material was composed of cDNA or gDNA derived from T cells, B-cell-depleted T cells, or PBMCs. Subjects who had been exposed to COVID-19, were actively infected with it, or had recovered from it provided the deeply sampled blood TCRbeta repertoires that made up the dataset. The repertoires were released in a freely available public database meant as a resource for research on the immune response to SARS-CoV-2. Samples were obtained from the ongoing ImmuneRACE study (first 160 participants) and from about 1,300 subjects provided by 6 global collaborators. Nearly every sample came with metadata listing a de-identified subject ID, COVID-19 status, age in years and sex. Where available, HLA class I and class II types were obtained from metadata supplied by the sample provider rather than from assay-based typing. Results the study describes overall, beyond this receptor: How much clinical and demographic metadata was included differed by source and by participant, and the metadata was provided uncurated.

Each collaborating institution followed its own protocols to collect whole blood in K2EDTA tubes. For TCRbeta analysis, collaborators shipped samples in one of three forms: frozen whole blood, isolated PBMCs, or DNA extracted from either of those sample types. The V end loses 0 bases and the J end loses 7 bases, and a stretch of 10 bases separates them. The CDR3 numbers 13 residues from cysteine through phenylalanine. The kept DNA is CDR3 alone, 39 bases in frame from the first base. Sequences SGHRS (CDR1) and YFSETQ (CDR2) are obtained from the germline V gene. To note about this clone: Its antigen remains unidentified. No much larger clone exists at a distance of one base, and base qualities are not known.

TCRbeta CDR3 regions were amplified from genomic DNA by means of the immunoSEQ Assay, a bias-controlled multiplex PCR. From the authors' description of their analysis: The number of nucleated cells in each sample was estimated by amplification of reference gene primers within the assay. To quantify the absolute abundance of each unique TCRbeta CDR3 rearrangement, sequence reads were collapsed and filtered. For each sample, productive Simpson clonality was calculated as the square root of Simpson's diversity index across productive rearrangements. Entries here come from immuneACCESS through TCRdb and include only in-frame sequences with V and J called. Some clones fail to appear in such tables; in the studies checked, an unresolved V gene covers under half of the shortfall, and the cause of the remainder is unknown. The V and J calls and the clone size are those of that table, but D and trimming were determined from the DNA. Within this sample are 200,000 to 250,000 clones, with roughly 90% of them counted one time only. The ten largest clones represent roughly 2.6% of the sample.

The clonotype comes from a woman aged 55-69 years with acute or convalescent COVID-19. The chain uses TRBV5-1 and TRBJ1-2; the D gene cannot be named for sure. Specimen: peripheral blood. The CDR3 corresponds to CASSLGGNSGYTF. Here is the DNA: TGCGCCAGCAGCTTGGGAGGAAATAGTGGCTACACCTTC. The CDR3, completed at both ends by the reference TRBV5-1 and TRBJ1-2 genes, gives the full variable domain KAGVTQTPRYLIKTRGQQVTLSCSPISGHRSVSWYQQTPGQGLQFLFEYFSETQRNKGNFPGRFSGRQFSNSRSEMNVSTLELGDSALYLCASSLGGNSGYTFGSGTRLTVV.